This TCR beta chain derives from a study of response to subunit inactivated influenza vaccine. The sample holds a few counts of this clonotype. In TCRdb, the RT-PCR reads were re-called with MiXCR into one record per CDR3 protein. Here the sample spans about 540,000 distinct CDR3 sequences, under 30% being singletons. The CDR3 contains 13 residues. The V gene lost 4 bases and the J gene lost 6 bases, with 12 bases spanning the gap. Germline lookup yields CDR1 LGHDT and CDR2 YNNKEL (reference sequence). Another study also made use of these data, one on T cells expressing NK-cell markers. That investigation notes: Template switching by 5'RACE with UMIs generated the TCR beta cDNA. In several experiments, sorting was restricted to alpha-beta TCR T cells by an anti-gamma-delta TCR antibody.

The sequencing used CD4+ T cells sorted from PBMCs, collected 11 to 12 days after vaccination. This TCR was sampled from a man aged 50-60 years who received an inactivated influenza vaccine. The gene calls are TRBV3-1 and TRBJ1-2; weak D call: TRBD1 (5 bases). Here the CDR3 reads CASSPGGTNGYTF. The CDR3 DNA reads TGTGCCAGCAGCCCGGGGGGAACGAATGGCTACACCTTC.